A single sample gave rise to the 10 T cell receptor beta chains below, sequenced in a study of blood T cell repertoires in COVID-19. Repertoires were generated with immunoSEQ multiplex PCR, while TCRdb's copy carries only in-frame clones and drops some. This table has 200,000 to 300,000 clones, over 80% appearing once. Sequencing was performed on PBMCs or T cells enriched from blood (not recorded which). The receptors originated from a woman in her twenties or thirties with acute COVID-19.

This chain joins TRBV5-6 and TRBJ2-1, with D tentatively TRBD2 (5 bases). The CDR3 has 16 residues. V lost 1 base to trimming and J lost 8 bases, with 19 bases between them. Germline V gives CDR1 SGHDT, CDR2 YYEEEE. This CDR3 reads CASSLIASSFVDEQFF. The CDR3 DNA reads as TGTGCCAGCAGCTTGATTGCTAGCAGTTTTGTAGATGAGCAGTTCTTC.

The gene calls are TRBV11-3 and TRBJ1-1; D unresolved. Germline loops: CDR1 SGHNT, CDR2 YENEEA. This CDR3 region has 15 residues. The germline V and J ends were trimmed by 5 bases and 2 bases, with 15 bases remaining between them. The CDR3 nucleotides read TGTGCCAGCAGCCCCAATAAGGGAGGAAACACTGAAGCTTTCTTT. It translates to CASSPNKGGNTEAFF. Full variable domain (rest looked up from reference TRBV11-3 and TRBJ1-1): EAGVVQSPRYKIIEKKQPVAFWCNPISGHNTLYWYLQNLGQGPELLIRYENEEAVDDSQLPKDRFSAERLKGVDSTLKIQPAELGDSAVYLCASSPNKGGNTEAFFGQGTRLTVV.

V is TRBV7-9 and J is TRBJ1-4; D gene ambiguous. Germline V gene sequence: CDR1 SEHNR, CDR2 FQNEAQ (reference sequence). The length of the CDR3 is 14 residues. Trimming took 2 bases from V and 8 from J, leaving 12 bases between them. For the CDR3, the DNA is TGTGCCAGCAGCTTAAGTCAATCTAGGGAAAAACTGTTTTTT. Translated: CASSLSQSREKLFF.

This chain links TRBV6-5 with TRBJ1-1, with D maybe TRBD1 (6 bases). The CDR3 length is 15 residues. The V gene lost 2 bases and the J gene lost 1 base, with 11 bases spanning the gap. CDR1 and CDR2 (germline): MNHEY, SVGAGI. As DNA, the CDR3 is TGTGCCAGCAGTTACAGGCGGGGGGCGAACACTGAAGCTTTCTTT. This codes for CASSYRRGANTEAFF.

This sequence joins TRBV9 and TRBJ2-3; 10 bases fit TRBD1. CDR1 SGDLS and CDR2 YYNGEE come from the germline V gene. V was pared by 4 bases and J by 6 bases, with 11 bases of the junction left unmatched. This CDR3 region has 16 residues. The CDR3 nucleotides are TGTGCCAGCAGCCTTACCCCGGGACAGGGGATGGATACGCAGTATTTT. Translated: CASSLTPGQGMDTQYF.

This chain joins TRBV30 and TRBJ1-2; 8 bases are shared with TRBD1. The J segment lost 8 bases and the V segment lost 1 base, leaving 6 bases of the junction unmatched. Per the germline V gene, CDR1 is GTSNPN and CDR2 is SVGIG (reference sequence). The length of the CDR3 is 13 residues. CDR3 residues: CAWSGQGMAGYTF. As DNA, the CDR3 is TGTGCCTGGAGTGGACAGGGGATGGCGGGCTACACCTTC.

A few counts support this clone. This sample also contains other DNA sequences that code for the same CDR3. V is TRBV3-1 (or the pseudogene TRBV3-2) and J is TRBJ2-3, with 9 bases aligning to TRBD2. Germline CDR1 is LGHDT and CDR2 is YNNKEL (reference sequence). The V and J ends lost 4 bases and 1 base, in that order; junction bases with no gene match: 6. The CDR3 has 16 amino acids. The CDR3 nucleotides are TGTGCCAGCAGCCCGCCCTCTAGCGGGGGCACAGATACGCAGTATTTT. It encodes CASSPPSSGGTDTQYF.

The V gene is TRBV7-6, the J gene TRBJ1-3; weak D call: TRBD1 (6 bases). CDR1 is SGHVS, CDR2 FNYEAQ, per germline. The CDR3 extends over 15 amino acids. V lost 7 bases and J 3 bases, leaving 16 bases between the germline ends. The CDR3 sequence is CASKPRTGHGNTIYF. DNA for the CDR3: TGTGCCAGCAAGCCTCGGACGGGACATGGAAACACCATATATTTT.

The V gene is TRBV19, the J gene TRBJ1-1; D remains ambiguous. Per germline, CDR1 LNHDA and CDR2 SQIVND (reference sequence). V was pared by 5 bases and J by 0 bases, with 16 bases between. The CDR3 is 16 residues long. The CDR3 region is CASSPRLEVLNTEAFF. DNA for the CDR3: TGTGCCAGTAGTCCTCGACTGGAGGTCCTGAACACTGAAGCTTTCTTT.

This clone was counted once. The chain couples TRBV3-1 (or the pseudogene TRBV3-2) to TRBJ1-2, with 9 bases lining up with TRBD1. There are 16 residues in the CDR3. Germline CDR1 and CDR2: LGHDT and YNNKEL (reference sequence). With V trimmed by 3 bases and J by 5 bases, 10 bases remained unmatched. CDR3 amino acids: CASSQDRGYPLYGYTF. CDR3 bases: TGTGCCAGCAGCCAGGACAGGGGTTATCCTTTATATGGCTACACCTTC.